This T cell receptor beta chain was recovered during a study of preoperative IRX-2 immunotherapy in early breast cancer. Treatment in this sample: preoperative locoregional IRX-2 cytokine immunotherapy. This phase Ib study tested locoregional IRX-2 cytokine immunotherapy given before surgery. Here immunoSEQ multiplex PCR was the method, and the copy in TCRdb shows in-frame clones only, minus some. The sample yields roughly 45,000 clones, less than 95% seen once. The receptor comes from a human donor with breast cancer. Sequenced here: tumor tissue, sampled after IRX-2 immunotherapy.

The CDR3 coding sequence is TGTGCCAGCAGCGTAGTATCAGGGGGAAATGAGCAGTTCTTC. Protein sequence: CASSVVSGGNEQFF. The chain has TRBV9 and TRBJ2-1, with 7 bases aligning to TRBD1. J was trimmed by 7 bases and V by 0 bases; bases with no gene match: 4. The CDR3 runs 14 residues. In germline, CDR1 is SGDLS, CDR2 YYNGEE.